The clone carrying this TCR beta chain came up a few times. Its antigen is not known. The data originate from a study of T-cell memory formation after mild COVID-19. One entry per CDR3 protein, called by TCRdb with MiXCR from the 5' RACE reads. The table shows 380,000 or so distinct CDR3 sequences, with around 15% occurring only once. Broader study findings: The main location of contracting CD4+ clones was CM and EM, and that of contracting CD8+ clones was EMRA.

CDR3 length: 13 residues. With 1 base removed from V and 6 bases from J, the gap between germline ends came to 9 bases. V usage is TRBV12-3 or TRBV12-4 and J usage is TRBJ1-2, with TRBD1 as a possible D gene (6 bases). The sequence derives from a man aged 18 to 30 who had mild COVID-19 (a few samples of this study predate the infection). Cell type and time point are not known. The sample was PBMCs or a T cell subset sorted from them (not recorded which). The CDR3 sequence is CASSLGNRDGYTF. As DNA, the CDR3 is TGTGCCAGCAGTTTAGGGAACAGGGATGGCTACACCTTC.